This T cell receptor beta chain originates from a study of early T cells in non-severe SARS-CoV-2 infection. Across the study: The authors sequenced bulk RNA from unsorted whole blood, leaving chains unpaired. Study-wide findings and caveats: Database matching using VDJdb favored anti-spike CD8 responses, with private and CD4 specificities left missing.

Unique molecular identifiers (one per individual cDNA molecule) were attached. MiXCR was run by TCRdb on the 5' RACE reads, yielding one entry per CDR3 protein. The repertoire holds some 54,000 distinct CDR3 sequences, 8% to 13% seen once, with roughly 13% in the top ten. Germline CDR1 SQVTM, CDR2 ANQGSEA. J was trimmed by 4 bases and V by 3 bases; bases with no gene match: 5. This CDR3 is 13 amino acids long. This clonotype was seen a handful of times. Its antigen remains unknown. V and J are TRBV29-1 and TRBJ2-5, with 7 bases aligning to TRBD2. Input material: whole blood. The sequence was collected from an adult who was a healthcare worker with PCR-confirmed SARS-CoV-2 infection or an uninfected control (not recorded which). The DNA for the CDR3 is TGCAGCGTTGATGGGTCGGGAGGAGAGACCCAGTACTTC. This encodes CSVDGSGGETQYF.